This T cell receptor (beta chain) was sequenced in a study of T cells after somatic rescue of genetic block. Method: immunoSEQ multiplex PCR; TCRdb's copy keeps in-frame clones and lacks some. Counted here are tens of thousands of clones, 95% to 96% occurring once; the ten biggest clones make up roughly 0.074%. CDR1 is MNHEY and CDR2 is SMNVEV in the germline V gene (reference sequence). The CDR3 sequence is 14 residues long. Trimming shortened V by 0 bases and J by 1 base, and 6 bases separated the two germline ends. This chain links TRBV27 with TRBJ1-1, with D tentatively TRBD1 (6 bases). Sample: peripheral blood mononuclear cells (PBMCs). The sequence came from a child less than two years old. CDR3: CASSLSGGNTEAFF. Written as DNA, the CDR3 is TGTGCCAGCAGTTTATCAGGGGGGAACACTGAAGCTTTCTTT.